This TCR beta chain was profiled in a study of T cell responses to AZD1222 COVID-19 vaccine. Assay: immunoSEQ multiplex PCR; the TCRdb copy retains only in-frame clones and omits some. The table has about 140,000 clones, nearly 95% seen once. Germline V gives CDR1 DFQATT, CDR2 SNEGSKA (reference sequence). Trimming removed 3 bases from V and 1 base from J, with 5 bases in between. The CDR3 spans 12 residues. This sequence was found in an adult who received the AZD1222 COVID-19 vaccine. The source was peripheral blood, collected 28 days after the second AZD1222 dose. The chain has TRBV20-1 and TRBJ2-3; no definite D call. This chain's CDR3 is CSASIGTDTQYF. As DNA, the CDR3 is TGCAGTGCTAGTATAGGCACAGATACGCAGTATTTT.